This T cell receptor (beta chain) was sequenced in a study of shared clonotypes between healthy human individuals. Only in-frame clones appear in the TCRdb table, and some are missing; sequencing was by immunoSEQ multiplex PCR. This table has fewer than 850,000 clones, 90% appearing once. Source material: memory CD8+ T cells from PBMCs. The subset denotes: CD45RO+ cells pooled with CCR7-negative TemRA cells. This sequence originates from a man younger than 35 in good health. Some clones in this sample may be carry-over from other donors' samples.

CDR3 bases: TGTGCCAGCAGCTTAGCGGGGGCCGGGACAAATCTCGTTGACTATGGCTACACCTTC. Its translation: CASSLAGAGTNLVDYGYTF. V and J are TRBV7-6 and TRBJ1-2; D is perhaps TRBD1 (6 bases). Germline V CDR1 and CDR2: SGHVS, FNYEAQ. The CDR3 runs to 19 residues. V gave up 0 bases and J gave up 3 bases, with 23 bases separating them.